The source of this T cell receptor (beta chain) is a study of T cells in Graves' hyperthyroidism and ophthalmopathy. The V gene lost 2 bases and the J gene lost 8 bases, with 13 bases spanning the gap. The CDR3 contains 14 residues. Per germline, CDR1 DFQATT and CDR2 SNEGSKA (reference sequence). Amplified TCR beta CDR3 regions derived from RNA transcripts. With the HTBI primer set, the TCR CDR3 went through a first round of RT-PCR. TCRdb itself ran the multiplex PCR reads through MiXCR, one entry per CDR3 protein. The sample records around 520,000 distinct CDR3 sequences, roughly 14% being singletons. This clonotype was seen at least ten times.

The material sequenced was blood. V and J are TRBV20-1 and TRBJ1-6; D is possibly TRBD1 (6 bases). This sequence was found in a woman between 18 and 29 years old with Graves' hyperthyroidism. The CDR3 sequence is CSARLLGGDSPLHF. In DNA form, the CDR3 reads TGCAGTGCTAGACTACTCGGGGGCGATTCACCCCTCCACTTT.